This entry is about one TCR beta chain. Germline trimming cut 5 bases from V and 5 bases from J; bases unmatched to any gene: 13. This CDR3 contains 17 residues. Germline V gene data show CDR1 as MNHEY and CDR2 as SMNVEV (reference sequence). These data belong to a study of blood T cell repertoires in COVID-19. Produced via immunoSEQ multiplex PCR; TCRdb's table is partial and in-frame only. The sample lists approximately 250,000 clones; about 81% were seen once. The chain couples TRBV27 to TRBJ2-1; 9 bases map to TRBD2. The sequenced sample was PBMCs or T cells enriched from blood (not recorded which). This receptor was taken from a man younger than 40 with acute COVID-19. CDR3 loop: CASSPSSREGLNNEQFF. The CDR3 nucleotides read TGTGCCAGCAGTCCCTCTTCGCGGGAGGGCCTAAACAATGAGCAGTTCTTC.